A selection of T cell receptor beta chains follows, all from one sample in a study of T cells in Graves' hyperthyroidism and ophthalmopathy. Each CDR3 protein gets one entry after TCRdb re-called the multiplex PCR reads with MiXCR. The sample lists 380,000 or so distinct CDR3 sequences; approximately 20% were seen once. The sample was blood. The receptor set was obtained from a woman aged 18 to 35 with Graves' hyperthyroidism. Both conserved end residues are trimmed from each CDR3. Fields, in order: V gene, CDR3 length, CDR3 protein.

V: TRBV25-1
length: 14
CDR3: ASSAYPKHQETEAF

V: TRBV6-1
length: 12
CDR3: ASSELGGNSEAF

V: TRBV7-9
length: 14
CDR3: ASQLRVEQGVSAQY

V: TRBV12-3/TRBV12-4
length: 13
CDR3: ASSLAWRDTDTQY

V: TRBV2
length: 13
CDR3: ASSARDGANYGYT

V: TRBV6-5
length: 14
CDR3: ASSYSRASGANEQF

V: TRBV12-3/TRBV12-4
length: 9
CDR3: ASSVRREQY

V: TRBV28
length: 11
CDR3: ASSFGTDYGYT

V: TRBV6-1
length: 12
CDR3: ASSRQENTGELF

V: TRBV5-4
length: 10
CDR3: ASSLDGETQY

V: TRBV11-3
length: 13
CDR3: ASSLGRNRQETQY

V: TRBV12-3/TRBV12-4
length: 13
CDR3: ASSLRRQGGETQY

V: TRBV6-1
length: 12
CDR3: ASSVKGRNTEAF

V: TRBV28
length: 11
CDR3: ASRTTGADGYT

V: TRBV27
length: 16
CDR3: ASSLRTSGGLNTGELF

V: TRBV20-1
length: 12
CDR3: SATGYRGTGELF

V: TRBV29-1
length: 14
CDR3: SVEDPRQGGSDTQY

V: TRBV27
length: 14
CDR3: ASSRRDRGYQETQY

V: TRBV15
length: 16
CDR3: ATSREWWAGGLSYEQY

V: TRBV29-1
length: 12
CDR3: SVLDRFMDTEAF